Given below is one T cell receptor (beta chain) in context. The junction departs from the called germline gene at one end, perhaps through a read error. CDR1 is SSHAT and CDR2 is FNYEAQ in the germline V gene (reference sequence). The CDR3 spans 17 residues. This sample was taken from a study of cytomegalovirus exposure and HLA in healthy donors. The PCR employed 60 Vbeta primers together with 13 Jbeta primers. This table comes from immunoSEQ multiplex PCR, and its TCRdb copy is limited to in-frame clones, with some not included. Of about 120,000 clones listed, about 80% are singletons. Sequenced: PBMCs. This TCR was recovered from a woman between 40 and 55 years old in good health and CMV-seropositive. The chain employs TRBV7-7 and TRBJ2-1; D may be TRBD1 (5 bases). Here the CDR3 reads CASSHKPADNSYNEQFF. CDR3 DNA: TGTGCTAGCAGCCATAAACCCGCGGACAACTCCTACAATGAGCAGTTCTTC.